The 8 T cell receptor beta chains below all came from one sample that was sequenced in a study of low-dose radiotherapy and immunotherapy resistance in tumors. Time point of the sample: after trial treatment. Treatment denoted: LDRT plus nivolumab, ipilimumab, low-dose cyclophosphamide and aspirin (RACIN trial). Covering alpha and beta chains, TRAV- and TRBV-specific primers were used for the first-strand cDNA. The authors ran 15 to 25 PCR cycles to amplify TCRs with a constant-region primer and V-primer adapter. TCRdb itself ran the reads through MiXCR, one entry per CDR3 protein. The table lists some 100,000 distinct CDR3 sequences, approximately 22% of them singletons. Sequenced material: PBMCs, taken after low-dose radiotherapy plus immunotherapy. The source of these receptors is a female donor with ovarian cancer.

With respect to this clonotype: The DNA is omitted, as the CDR3 cannot be located on it reliably, and the CDR3 follows TCRdb's listing. The rearrangement uses TRBV21-1 and TRBJ1-1; no check of the table's D call, TRBD1, against the DNA was made. TRBV21-1 has pseudogene status. The CDR3 has 15 amino acids, counting both end residues. This CDR3 reads CASSKGVGQGTEAFF.

The sample holds many counts of this clonotype. The V gene is TRBV7-8, the J gene TRBJ2-3; possibly TRBD1 for D (5 bases). The V end was cut by 2 bases, the J end by 2 bases, with 8 bases between. CDR3 size: 14 residues. Germline lookup yields CDR1 SGHVS and CDR2 FQNEAQ. CDR3 residues: CASSLTGLTDTQYF. Here the CDR3 DNA reads TGTGCCAGCAGCTTAACAGGCCTCACAGATACGCAGTATTTT.

In the case of this clonotype: This sequence may be a read error, since a much larger clone differs from it by one base. In nucleotides, the CDR3 is TGTGCCAGCAGCTGGTGGGGTGAGGGCCTGGAAGCTTTCTTT. It codes for CASSWWGEGLEAFF. The chain uses TRBV7-9 and TRBJ1-1; no firm D call. This CDR3 is 14 amino acids long. The ends were cut back, 4 bases at V and 8 bases at J, with 17 bases in the middle. Germline V gene data show CDR1 as SEHNR and CDR2 as FQNEAQ (reference sequence).

This chain connects TRBV29-1 to TRBJ2-7; TRBD2 agrees at 13 bases. V trimming: 3 bases; J trimming: 5 bases; junction bases outside the gene matches: 4. The CDR3 contains 14 residues. CDR1 is SQVTM and CDR2 is ANQGSEA in the germline V gene. The CDR3 DNA reads as TGCAGCGTTGACACTAGCGGGGGGGCCCACGAGCAGTACTTC. Translation: CSVDTSGGAHEQYF.

This clonotype was found many times. V and J are TRBV4-2 and TRBJ2-3; D may match TRBD1 or TRBD2 (5 bases each). In germline, CDR1 is LGHNA, CDR2 YNFKEQ. Trimming left V 3 bases short and J 2 bases short, with 12 bases between. This CDR3 is 15 amino acids long. The CDR3 region is CASSHATGLTDTQYF. Written as DNA, the CDR3 is TGTGCCAGCAGCCATGCAACGGGGCTCACAGATACGCAGTATTTT.

The chain carries TRBV5-4 and TRBJ2-7, with a possible D match to TRBD2 (5 bases). CDR3 size: 13 residues. Germline CDR1 reads SGHNT; CDR2 reads YYREEE (reference sequence). Trimming took off 0 bases at V and 6 bases at J, with 10 bases between the two ends. CDR3 sequence: CASSLEAGSEQYF. The CDR3 nucleotides are TGTGCCAGCAGCTTGGAGGCGGGTTCCGAGCAGTACTTC. Full variable domain (missing parts from reference TRBV5-4 and TRBJ2-7): ETGVTQSPTHLIKTRGQQVTLRCSSQSGHNTVSWYQQALGQGPQFIFQYYREEENGRGNFPPRFSGLQFPNYSSELNVNALELDDSALYLCASSLEAGSEQYFGPGTRLTVT.

This clonotype has ten or more counts. The chain has TRBV7-3 and TRBJ1-1, with D perhaps TRBD1 (6 bases). This CDR3 spans 15 amino acids. CDR1 and CDR2 (germline): SGHTA, FQGTGA. V lost 1 base and J 2 bases, leaving 11 bases between the germline ends. CDR3 loop: CASSLNPGHNTEAFF. Here the CDR3 DNA reads TGTGCCAGCAGCTTAAATCCGGGACACAACACTGAAGCTTTCTTT.

This clonotype was observed many times. V gene TRBV5-4 combines with J gene TRBJ2-5; D is uncertain. Germline V CDR1 and CDR2: SGHNT, YYREEE (reference sequence). There are 11 residues in the CDR3. Trimming removed 9 bases at V and 1 base at J, with 7 bases between. DNA for the CDR3: TGTGCCACCTCAGTCCAAGAGACCCAGTACTTC. Protein product: CATSVQETQYF.